The 29 T cell receptor beta chains listed next were all sequenced from one sample in a study of monozygotic twins with inflammatory bowel disease. TCRdb re-called the 5' RACE reads; every CDR3 protein appears as one record, without DNA. Its listing shows 150,000 to 200,000 distinct CDR3 sequences. Sequencing was performed on blood. These receptors were taken from a human donor with ulcerative colitis or Crohn's disease, or a healthy co-twin of an affected twin (not recorded which).

The CDR3 protein is CASSLNEGNEQFF. The V gene is TRBV12-3 or TRBV12-4, the J gene TRBJ2-1; TCRdb calls TRBD2, which cannot be checked without DNA. This CDR3 spans 13 amino acids.

The chain recombines TRBV12-3 or TRBV12-4 with TRBJ2-1. The CDR3 covers 16 residues. The CDR3 loop is CASSSTFRPDHNEQFF.

V is TRBV4-3 and J is TRBJ2-4; with no DNA, the TCRdb D assignment of TRBD1 cannot be verified. CDR1 is LGHNA, CDR2 YSLEER, per germline. The CDR3 has 17 amino acids. The CDR3 spells CASSQVGRGESKNIQYF.

The chain combines TRBV5-6 with TRBJ1-2; as DNA is missing, the TRBD1 call by TCRdb cannot be tested. Per germline, CDR1 SGHDT and CDR2 YYEEEE. The CDR3 has 17 residues. CDR3 residues: CASSSGRGTGAHYGYTF.

The rearrangement uses TRBV10-3 and TRBJ2-1; the D gene TCRdb calls, TRBD1, cannot be checked with no DNA. CDR3 length: 14 amino acids. The germline gives CDR1 ENHRY, CDR2 SYGVKD. CDR3 residues: CATPKGAVYNEQFF.

V gene TRBV7-8 combines with J gene TRBJ1-5. The CDR3 has 15 residues. Germline V gene sequence: CDR1 SGHVS, CDR2 FQNEAQ. CDR3 protein: CASSFYSNSNQPQHF.

The chain recombines TRBV11-2 with TRBJ1-6; the TRBD1 assignment by TCRdb is unverifiable without DNA. Germline V gene lookup returns CDR1 SGHAT and CDR2 FQNNGV. CDR3 length: 17 residues. The CDR3 is CASSSRQGHSYNSPLHF.

This chain links TRBV5-6 with TRBJ2-2; the D call of TRBD1 rests on TCRdb alone, since no DNA is present to check it. Germline V gene data show CDR1 as SGHDT and CDR2 as YYEEEE. This CDR3 region has 15 residues. CDR3 protein: CASSPDRGTNGELFF. The entire variable domain, with the rest obtained from reference TRBV5-6 and TRBJ2-2, is as follows: DAGVTQSPTHLIKTRGQQVTLRCSPKSGHDTVSWYQQALGQGPQFIFQYYEEEERQRGNFPDRFSGHQFPNYSSELNVNALLLGDSALYLCASSPDRGTNGELFFGEGSRLTVL.

The genes are TRBV20-1 and TRBJ2-5; TCRdb names TRBD1, which stays unverified in the absence of DNA. CDR1 is DFQATT, CDR2 SNEGSKA, per germline (reference sequence). The CDR3 length is 13 residues. The CDR3 loop is CSARVPGMGTQYF.

CDR3 region: CASSPSGLAVEGEQYF. The chain combines TRBV6-1 with TRBJ2-7; TCRdb designates TRBD2, a call that cannot be tested without DNA. CDR1 is MNHNS, CDR2 SASEGT, per germline. The CDR3 has 16 residues.

The chain employs TRBV29-1 and TRBJ2-2; as DNA is missing, the TRBD1 call by TCRdb cannot be tested. CDR1 is SQVTM, CDR2 ANQGSEA, per germline. This CDR3 spans 16 amino acids. CDR3 sequence reads: CSSLFTGSNSAGELFF.

This rearrangement joins TRBV5-4 to TRBJ2-3; TCRdb's assignment of TRBD1 cannot be checked, as there is no DNA. This CDR3 is 15 amino acids long. The germline CDR1 and CDR2 sequences are SGHNT and YYREEE (reference sequence). CDR3 sequence: CASSLVGLGSGTQYF.

This chain joins TRBV5-6 and TRBJ2-7; TCRdb designates TRBD2, a call that cannot be tested without DNA. Germline V gene lookup returns CDR1 SGHDT and CDR2 YYEEEE. The CDR3 is made up of 15 amino acids. CDR3 residues: CASSPWGTSNYEQYF.

V usage is TRBV6-5 and J usage is TRBJ1-6; TCRdb selects TRBD1, and the lack of DNA leaves this call unchecked. Germline V lookup: CDR1 MNHEY, CDR2 SVGAGI. The CDR3 runs to 15 residues. CDR3 protein: CASSYGDRGGSPLHF.

The chain uses TRBV27 and TRBJ1-5. This CDR3 is 14 amino acids long. CDR1 is MNHEY and CDR2 is SMNVEV in the germline V gene (reference sequence). The CDR3 sequence: CASSLNRVAPAQHF.

The rearrangement links TRBV25-1 to TRBJ2-7; absent DNA, TCRdb's TRBD1 call cannot be checked. Germline-derived CDR1 and CDR2 are MGHDK and SYGVNS. The CDR3 sequence is 13 residues long. CDR3 sequence: CASSEQGRYEQYF.

The chain recombines TRBV18 with TRBJ2-1; the TCRdb D gene call, TRBD1, has no DNA to confirm it. The length of the CDR3 is 14 residues. Germline V CDR1 and CDR2: KGHSH, LQKENI. CDR3 in amino acids: CASSQWQGSNEQFF.

The J gene is TRBJ2-3, the V gene TRBV5-1; TCRdb returns TRBD2, unconfirmable since there is no DNA. CDR1 SGHRS and CDR2 YFSETQ come from the germline V gene. The CDR3 length is 14 residues. The CDR3 reads CASSSREGTDTQYF. Complete variable domain (other parts from reference TRBV5-1 and TRBJ2-3): KAGVTQTPRYLIKTRGQQVTLSCSPISGHRSVSWYQQTPGQGLQFLFEYFSETQRNKGNFPGRFSGRQFSNSRSEMNVSTLELGDSALYLCASSSREGTDTQYFGPGTRLTVL.

CDR3 amino acids: CASSASGSQWDEQFF. The J gene is TRBJ2-1, the V gene TRBV4-3; without DNA, the TCRdb call of TRBD1 cannot be checked. Germline values: CDR1 LGHNA, CDR2 YSLEER. The CDR3 runs 15 residues.

This chain links TRBV29-1 with TRBJ1-2; TCRdb's D call of TRBD1 is untestable without DNA. The germline CDR1 and CDR2 sequences are SQVTM and ANQGSEA. This CDR3 has 12 amino acids. CDR3 sequence: CSAERGPYGYTF.

The chain couples TRBV5-4 to TRBJ1-1; with no DNA, the TCRdb D assignment of TRBD1 cannot be verified. The CDR3 loop spans 13 amino acids. The V gene's germline CDR1 is SGHNT and CDR2 YYREEE (reference sequence). The CDR3 sequence is CASSYTGVTEAFF.

CDR3 sequence: CASSFGGTGVLSYNSPLHF. The rearrangement links TRBV11-1 to TRBJ1-6; without DNA, the TCRdb call of TRBD1 cannot be checked. Germline V CDR1 and CDR2: SGHAT, FQDESV (reference sequence). This CDR3 has 19 residues.

CDR3 sequence: CASSLTRDQGYEQYF. The chain joins TRBV5-1 to TRBJ2-7; TCRdb designates TRBD2, a call that cannot be tested without DNA. The CDR3 totals 15 residues. Germline values: CDR1 SGHRS, CDR2 YFSETQ.

V usage is TRBV20-1 and J usage is TRBJ1-2; no DNA is available, so the TRBD1 call from TCRdb remains unchecked. CDR1 DFQATT and CDR2 SNEGSKA come from the germline V gene (reference sequence). The CDR3 is made up of 14 amino acids. CDR3 sequence: CSAREPATRGGYTF.

The chain carries TRBV12-3 or TRBV12-4 and TRBJ1-1; TCRdb names TRBD1, which stays unverified in the absence of DNA. The CDR3 length is 11 residues. The CDR3 is CASSFNRVAFF.

The V gene is TRBV29-1, the J gene TRBJ2-3; TCRdb's D call, TRBD2, is unchecked because there is no DNA. From germline, CDR1 is SQVTM and CDR2 ANQGSEA. CDR3 length: 13 residues. CDR3 loop: CSVVSGPTDTQYF.

This sequence joins TRBV6-1 and TRBJ1-5. Germline values: CDR1 MNHNS, CDR2 SASEGT. The CDR3 length is 15 residues. This chain's CDR3 is CASSEALASNQPQHF.

The V call is TRBV6-6, the J call TRBJ1-1; TCRdb designates TRBD1, a call that cannot be tested without DNA. The CDR3 runs 13 residues. Germline-derived CDR1 and CDR2 are MNHNY and SVGAGI (reference sequence). CDR3 loop: CASTLTGGTEAFF.

This chain uses TRBV7-2 with TRBJ1-4; there is no DNA to check the TCRdb D call of TRBD1. The CDR3 is made up of 14 amino acids. The germline V gene has CDR1 SGHTA and CDR2 FQGNSA. This CDR3 is CASSRGQTGEKLFF.